Below, 11 T cell receptor beta chains from the same sample are listed, as sequenced in a study of identical twins. TCRdb redid the calling of the 5' RACE reads with MiXCR, one entry per CDR3 protein. The sample holds 200,000 to 250,000 distinct CDR3 sequences, roughly 7% seen once. The sample also formed part of further work on yellow fever vaccine responses in identical twins.

The sequencing input was memory (CD45RO+) T cells sorted from blood. The source is a woman under 30 in good health.

This clonotype was seen more than once but under ten times. V usage is TRBV20-1 and J usage is TRBJ2-7, with 9 nucleotides matching TRBD2. The CDR3 extends over 11 amino acids. Germline V gives CDR1 DFQATT, CDR2 SNEGSKA (reference sequence). The chain's CDR3 is CTPTSGYEQYV. The CDR3, as DNA: TGCACTCCGACTAGCGGCTACGAGCAGTACGTC.

The chain is built from TRBV5-1 and TRBJ1-2; TRBD1 matches at 9 bases. V shed 4 bases and J 6 bases; nucleotides not matched to a gene: 7. This CDR3 comprises 14 residues. Looked up from germline, CDR1 is SGHRS and CDR2 is YFSETQ. The CDR3 sequence is CASSPGQGGHGYTF. The CDR3 DNA is TGCGCCAGCAGCCCGGGACAGGGAGGTCATGGCTACACCTTC.

The genes are TRBV7-6 and TRBJ2-5; 8 nucleotides align to TRBD2. The V and J ends lost 0 bases and 10 bases, in that order; junction bases with no gene match: 13. CDR1 is SGHVS, CDR2 FNYEAQ, per germline. This CDR3 region has 16 residues. The CDR3 coding sequence is TGTGCCAGCAGCTTAGCGAGTGGACTAGCCCAATGGGGCCAGTACTTC. Its translation: CASSLASGLAQWGQYF.

This chain joins TRBV24-1 and TRBJ2-2; D is unresolved. Germline loops: CDR1 KGHDR, CDR2 SFDVKD. V lost 3 bases and J lost 6, with 10 bases in between. CDR3 length: 14 residues. CDR3 sequence: CATSDPPRSGELFF. The CDR3 coding sequence is TGTGCCACCAGTGATCCACCAAGATCCGGGGAGCTGTTTTTT.

The chain recombines TRBV28 with TRBJ1-4; 10 bases match TRBD1. V shed 5 bases and J 0 bases; nucleotides not matched to a gene: 12. Germline CDR1 and CDR2: MDHEN and SYDVKM. This CDR3 region has 19 residues. This CDR3 reads CASSVLRDRGNPTNEKLFF. The DNA of the CDR3 is TGTGCCAGCAGTGTACTCCGGGACAGGGGAAATCCAACTAATGAAAAACTGTTTTTT.

This clonotype was seen a few times. The CDR3 DNA reads TGTGCCAGCAGTTCCCCACTAGTCGGAGATGAGCAGTTCTTC. Residues: CASSSPLVGDEQFF. The chain has TRBV28 and TRBJ2-1, with D perhaps matching TRBD2 (5 bases). CDR3 length equals 14 residues. V was cut by 4 bases and J by 8 bases, with 15 bases left in between. Per germline, CDR1 MDHEN and CDR2 SYDVKM.

This clonotype was seen ten or more times. This chain uses TRBV29-1 with TRBJ1-1, with no clear D. CDR3 size: 10 residues. V dropped 6 bases and J dropped 0 bases, with 2 bases sitting between them. Germline V gene sequence: CDR1 SQVTM, CDR2 ANQGSEA. As DNA, the CDR3 is TGCAGCGTCATGAACACTGAAGCTTTCTTT. Amino acids: CSVMNTEAFF.

The rearrangement joins TRBV11-2 to TRBJ2-1; D gene uncertain. Germline lookup yields CDR1 SGHAT and CDR2 FQNNGV. V lost 3 bases, J lost 8 bases, and 8 bases lay in between. CDR3 size: 12 residues. In nucleotides, the CDR3 is TGTGCCAGCAGCTTTTCTGGTGATGAGCAGTTCTTC. This gives the protein CASSFSGDEQFF.

This chain links TRBV11-3 with TRBJ2-1, with 7 nucleotides matching TRBD2. The trim removed 7 bases at V and 8 bases at J, leaving 8 bases unmatched. The CDR3 is 13 residues long. Germline CDR1 SGHNT, CDR2 YENEEA. DNA for the CDR3: TGTGCCAGCACTACCCTTAGCGGGTATGAGCAGTTCTTC. Encoded protein: CASTTLSGYEQFF.

This clonotype occurred many times. The chain links TRBV12-3 or TRBV12-4 to TRBJ2-7; 7 bases fit TRBD2. The CDR3 is 13 residues long. V lost 6 bases and J lost 6; bases outside the gene matches: 8. The CDR3 DNA follows: TGTGCCAGCAGGCCCGGGTCGGGGGGCGAGCAGTACTTC. Translated, it gives CASRPGSGGEQYF.

A few counts support this clonotype. This sequence joins TRBV7-2 and TRBJ1-2; D unresolved. Trimming left V 1 base short and J 4 bases short, with 13 bases between. The CDR3 totals 15 residues. Germline V CDR1 and CDR2: SGHTA, FQGNSA. CDR3 amino acids: CASSLEIPSGYGYTF. The CDR3 DNA sequence: TGTGCCAGCAGCTTAGAGATCCCCTCGGGCTATGGCTACACCTTC.